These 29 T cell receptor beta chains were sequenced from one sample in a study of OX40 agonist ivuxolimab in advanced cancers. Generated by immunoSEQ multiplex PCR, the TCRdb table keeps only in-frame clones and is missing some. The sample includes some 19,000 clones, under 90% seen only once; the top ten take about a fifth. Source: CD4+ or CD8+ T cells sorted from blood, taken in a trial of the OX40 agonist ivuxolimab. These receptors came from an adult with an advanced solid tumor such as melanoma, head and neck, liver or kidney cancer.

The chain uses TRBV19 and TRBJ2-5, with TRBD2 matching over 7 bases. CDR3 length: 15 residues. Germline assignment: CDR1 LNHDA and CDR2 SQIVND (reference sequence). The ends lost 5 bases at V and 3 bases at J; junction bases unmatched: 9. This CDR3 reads CASSWSLAGEETQYF. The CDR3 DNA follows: TGTGCCAGTAGTTGGAGTCTTGCGGGAGAAGAGACCCAGTACTTC.

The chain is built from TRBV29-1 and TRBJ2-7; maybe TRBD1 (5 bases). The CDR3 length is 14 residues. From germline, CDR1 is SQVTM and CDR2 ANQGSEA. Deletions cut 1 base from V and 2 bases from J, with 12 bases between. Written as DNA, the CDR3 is TGCAGCGTTGAAGTAGGGGCGGAAACCTACGAGCAGTACTTC. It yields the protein CSVEVGAETYEQYF.

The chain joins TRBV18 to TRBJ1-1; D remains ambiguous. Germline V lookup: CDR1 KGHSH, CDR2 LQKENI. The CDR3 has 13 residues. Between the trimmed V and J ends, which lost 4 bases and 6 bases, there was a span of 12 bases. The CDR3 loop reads CASSLTTVAEAFF. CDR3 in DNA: TGTGCCAGCTCACTTACTACGGTCGCTGAAGCTTTCTTT.

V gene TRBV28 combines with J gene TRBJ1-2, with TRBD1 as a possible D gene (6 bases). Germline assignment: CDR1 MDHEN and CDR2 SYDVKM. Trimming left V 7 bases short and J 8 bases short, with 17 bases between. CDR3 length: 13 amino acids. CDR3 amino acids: CASTFSGAEGYTF. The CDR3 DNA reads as TGTGCCAGCACCTTCTCGGGGGCGGAGGGCTACACCTTC.

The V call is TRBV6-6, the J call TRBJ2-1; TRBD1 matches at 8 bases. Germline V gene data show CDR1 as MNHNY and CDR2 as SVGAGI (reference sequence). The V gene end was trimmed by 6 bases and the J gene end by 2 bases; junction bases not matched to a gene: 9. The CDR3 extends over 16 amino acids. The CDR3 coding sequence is TGTGCCAGCAGAGGCGCAGGGGGCCTGGCCTACAATGAGCAGTTCTTC. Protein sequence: CASRGAGGLAYNEQFF.

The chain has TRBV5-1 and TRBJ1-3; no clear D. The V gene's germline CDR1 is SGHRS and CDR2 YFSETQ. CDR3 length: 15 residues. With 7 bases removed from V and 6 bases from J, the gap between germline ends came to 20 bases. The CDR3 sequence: CASPLRPTEENTIYF. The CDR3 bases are TGCGCCAGCCCCCTTCGGCCGACCGAGGAAAACACCATATATTTT.

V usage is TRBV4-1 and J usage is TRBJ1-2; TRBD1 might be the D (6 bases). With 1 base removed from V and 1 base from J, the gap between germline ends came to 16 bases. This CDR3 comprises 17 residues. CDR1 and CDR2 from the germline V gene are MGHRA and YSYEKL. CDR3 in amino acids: CASSQAFRTEVNYGYTF. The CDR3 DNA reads TGCGCCAGCAGCCAAGCCTTCCGGACAGAGGTTAACTATGGCTACACCTTC.

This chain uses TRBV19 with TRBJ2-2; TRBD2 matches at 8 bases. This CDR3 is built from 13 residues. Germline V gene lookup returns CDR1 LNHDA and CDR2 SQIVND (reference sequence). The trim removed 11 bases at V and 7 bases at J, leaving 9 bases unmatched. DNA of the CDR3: TGTGCCTTAGCGGGAAGAAGCCACGGGGAGCTGTTTTTT. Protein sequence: CALAGRSHGELFF.

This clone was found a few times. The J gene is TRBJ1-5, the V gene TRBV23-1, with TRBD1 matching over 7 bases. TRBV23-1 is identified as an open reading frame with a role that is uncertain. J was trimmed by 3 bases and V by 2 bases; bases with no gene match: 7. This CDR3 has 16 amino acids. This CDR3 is CASSQLPGTANQPQHF. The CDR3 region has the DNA TGCGCCAGCAGTCAACTCCCCGGGACAGCCAATCAGCCCCAGCATTTT.

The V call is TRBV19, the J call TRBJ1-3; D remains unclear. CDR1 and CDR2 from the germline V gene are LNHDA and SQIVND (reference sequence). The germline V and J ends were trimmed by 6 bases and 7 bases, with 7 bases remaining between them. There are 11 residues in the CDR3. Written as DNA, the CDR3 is TGTGCCAGTAGCGGGGTGAACACCATATATTTT. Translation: CASSGVNTIYF.

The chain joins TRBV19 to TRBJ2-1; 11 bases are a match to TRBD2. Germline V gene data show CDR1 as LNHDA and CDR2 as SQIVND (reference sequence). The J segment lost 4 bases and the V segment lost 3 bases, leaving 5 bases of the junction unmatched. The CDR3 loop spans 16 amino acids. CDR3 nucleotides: TGTGCCAGTAGTATTGGGCGACTAGCGGGATACAATGAGCAGTTCTTC. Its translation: CASSIGRLAGYNEQFF.

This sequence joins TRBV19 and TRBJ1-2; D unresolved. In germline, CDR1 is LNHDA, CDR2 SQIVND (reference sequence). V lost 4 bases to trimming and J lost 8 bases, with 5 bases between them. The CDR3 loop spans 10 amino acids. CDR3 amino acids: CASSRGGYTF. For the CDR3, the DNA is TGTGCCAGTAGTAGAGGGGGCTACACCTTC.

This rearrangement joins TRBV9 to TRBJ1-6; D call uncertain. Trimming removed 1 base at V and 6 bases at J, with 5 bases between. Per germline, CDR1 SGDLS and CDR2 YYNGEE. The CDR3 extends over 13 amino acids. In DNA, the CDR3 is TGTGCCAGCAGCGTATCCGGTAATTCACCCCTCCACTTT. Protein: CASSVSGNSPLHF.

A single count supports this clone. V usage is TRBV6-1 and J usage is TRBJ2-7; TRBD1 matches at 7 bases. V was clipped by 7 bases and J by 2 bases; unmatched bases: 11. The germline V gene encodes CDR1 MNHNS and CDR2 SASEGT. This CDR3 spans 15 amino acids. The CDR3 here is CASTHSPTGTYEQYF. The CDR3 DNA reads TGTGCCAGCACTCATAGCCCGACAGGGACCTACGAGCAGTACTTC.

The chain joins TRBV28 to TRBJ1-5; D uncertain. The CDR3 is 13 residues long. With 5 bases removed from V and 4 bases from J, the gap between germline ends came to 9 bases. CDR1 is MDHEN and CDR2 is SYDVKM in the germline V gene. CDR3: CASSPIRNQPQHF. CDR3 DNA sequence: TGTGCCAGCAGTCCAATCAGGAATCAGCCCCAGCATTTT.

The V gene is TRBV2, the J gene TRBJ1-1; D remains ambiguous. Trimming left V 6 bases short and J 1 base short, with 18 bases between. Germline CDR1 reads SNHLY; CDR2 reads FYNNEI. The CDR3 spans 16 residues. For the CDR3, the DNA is TGTGCCAGCAGAATTTTTTCTGGACTTAAGAACACTGAAGCTTTCTTT. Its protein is CASRIFSGLKNTEAFF.

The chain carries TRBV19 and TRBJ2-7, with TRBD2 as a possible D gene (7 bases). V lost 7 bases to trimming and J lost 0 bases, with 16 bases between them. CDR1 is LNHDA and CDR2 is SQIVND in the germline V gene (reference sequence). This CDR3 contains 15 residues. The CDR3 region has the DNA TGTGCCAGTACCCCAGAGGGGGGGGGCTCCTACGAGCAGTACTTC. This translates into CASTPEGGGSYEQYF.

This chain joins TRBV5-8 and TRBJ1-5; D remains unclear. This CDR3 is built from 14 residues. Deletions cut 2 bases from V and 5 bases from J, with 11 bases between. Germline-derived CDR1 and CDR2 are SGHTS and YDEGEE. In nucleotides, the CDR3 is TGTGCCAGCAGCTTCAGACACATGGATCAGCCCCAGCATTTT. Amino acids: CASSFRHMDQPQHF.

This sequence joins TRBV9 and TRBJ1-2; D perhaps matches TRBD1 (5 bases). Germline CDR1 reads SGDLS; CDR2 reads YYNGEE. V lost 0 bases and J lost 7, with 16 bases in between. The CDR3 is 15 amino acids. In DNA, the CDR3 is TGTGCCAGCAGCGTAGCTACAAGGGGCCACTCTGGCTACACCTTC. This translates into CASSVATRGHSGYTF.

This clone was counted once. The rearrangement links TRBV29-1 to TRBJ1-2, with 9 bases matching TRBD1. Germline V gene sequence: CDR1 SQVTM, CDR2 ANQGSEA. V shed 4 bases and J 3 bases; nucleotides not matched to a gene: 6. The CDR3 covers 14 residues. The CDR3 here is CSVGGNRGHYGYTF. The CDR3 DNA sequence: TGCAGCGTTGGGGGAAACAGGGGGCACTATGGCTACACCTTC.

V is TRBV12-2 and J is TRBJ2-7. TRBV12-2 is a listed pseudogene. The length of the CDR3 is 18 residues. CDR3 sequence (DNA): TGTGCAAGTCGCCCCGGGGACCACAGGCCCCTTCAATCCTACGAGCAGTACTTC. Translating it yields CASRPGDHRPLQSYEQYF.

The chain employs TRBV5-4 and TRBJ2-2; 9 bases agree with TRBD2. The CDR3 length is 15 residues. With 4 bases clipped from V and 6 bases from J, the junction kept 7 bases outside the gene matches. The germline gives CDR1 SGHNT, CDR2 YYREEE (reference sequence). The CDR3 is CASSLGLAYAGELFF. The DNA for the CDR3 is TGTGCCAGCAGCCTGGGACTAGCTTACGCCGGGGAGCTGTTTTTT.

The CDR3 region has the DNA TGTGCCAGCAGCTCGTGGACAGACCAAGAGACCCAGTACTTC. Protein product: CASSSWTDQETQYF. V usage is TRBV9 and J usage is TRBJ2-5; tentatively, D is TRBD1 (6 bases). This CDR3 comprises 14 residues. The V end lost 4 bases, the J end lost 0 bases, and 10 bases lay between the germline ends. CDR1 and CDR2 from the germline V gene are SGDLS and YYNGEE.

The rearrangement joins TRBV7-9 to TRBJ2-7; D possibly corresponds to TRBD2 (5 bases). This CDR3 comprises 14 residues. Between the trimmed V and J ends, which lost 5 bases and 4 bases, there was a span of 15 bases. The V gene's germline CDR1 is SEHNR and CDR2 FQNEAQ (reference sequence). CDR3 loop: CASSQDLTRYEQYF. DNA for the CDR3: TGTGCCAGCAGCCAGGACTTAACAAGGTACGAGCAGTACTTC. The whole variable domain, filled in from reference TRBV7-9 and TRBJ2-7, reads DTGVSQNPRHKITKRGQNVTFRCDPISEHNRLYWYRQTLGQGPEFLTYFQNEAQLEKSRLLSDRFSAERPKGSFSTLEIQRTEQGDSAMYLCASSQDLTRYEQYFGPGTRLTVT.

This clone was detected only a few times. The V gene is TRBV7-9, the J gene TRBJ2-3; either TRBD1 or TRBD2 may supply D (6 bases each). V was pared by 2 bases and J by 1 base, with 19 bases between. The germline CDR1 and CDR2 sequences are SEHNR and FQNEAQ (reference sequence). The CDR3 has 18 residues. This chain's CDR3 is CASSLPAGTGGGTDTQYF. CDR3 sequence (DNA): TGTGCCAGCAGCTTACCCGCCGGGACTGGGGGCGGCACAGATACGCAGTATTTT.

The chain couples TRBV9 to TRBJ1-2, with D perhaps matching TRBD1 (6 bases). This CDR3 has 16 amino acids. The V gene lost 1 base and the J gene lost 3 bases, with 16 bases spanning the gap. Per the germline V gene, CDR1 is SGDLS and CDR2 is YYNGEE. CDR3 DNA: TGTGCCAGCAGCGTACCCCAGAAGGGGGTTGACTATGGCTACACCTTC. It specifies CASSVPQKGVDYGYTF.

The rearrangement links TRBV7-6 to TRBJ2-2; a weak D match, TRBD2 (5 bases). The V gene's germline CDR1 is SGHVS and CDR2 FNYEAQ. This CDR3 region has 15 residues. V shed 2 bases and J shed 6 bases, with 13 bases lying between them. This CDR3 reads CASSLSIRGSGELFF. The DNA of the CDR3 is TGTGCCAGCAGCTTATCTATTAGAGGGTCCGGGGAGCTGTTTTTT.

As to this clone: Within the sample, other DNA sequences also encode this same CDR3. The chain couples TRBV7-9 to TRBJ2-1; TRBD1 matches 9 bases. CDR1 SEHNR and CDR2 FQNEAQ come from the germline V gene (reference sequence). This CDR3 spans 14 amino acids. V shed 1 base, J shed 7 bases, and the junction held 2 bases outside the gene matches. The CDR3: CASSLGTGVNEQFF. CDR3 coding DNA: TGTGCCAGCAGCTTAGGGACAGGGGTAAATGAGCAGTTCTTC.

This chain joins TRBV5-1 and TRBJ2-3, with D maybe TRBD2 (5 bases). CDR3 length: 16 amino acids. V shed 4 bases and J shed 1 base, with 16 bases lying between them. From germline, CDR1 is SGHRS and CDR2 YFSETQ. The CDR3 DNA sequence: TGCGCCAGCAGCCGCAAACTAGACTCGGGCACAGATACGCAGTATTTT. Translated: CASSRKLDSGTDTQYF.